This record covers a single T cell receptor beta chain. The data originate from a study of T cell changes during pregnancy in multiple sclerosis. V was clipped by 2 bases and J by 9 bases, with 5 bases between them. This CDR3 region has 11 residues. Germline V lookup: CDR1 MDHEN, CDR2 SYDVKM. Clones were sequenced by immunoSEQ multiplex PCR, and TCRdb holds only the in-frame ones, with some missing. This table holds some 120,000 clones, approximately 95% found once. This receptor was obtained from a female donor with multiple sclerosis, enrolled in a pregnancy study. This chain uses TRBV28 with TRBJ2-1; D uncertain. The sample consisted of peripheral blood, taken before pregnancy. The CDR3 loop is CASSLRGEQFF. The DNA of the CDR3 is TGTGCCAGCAGTTTAAGAGGTGAGCAGTTCTTC. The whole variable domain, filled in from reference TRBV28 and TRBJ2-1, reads DVKVTQSSRYLVKRTGEKVFLECVQDMDHENMFWYRQDPGLGLRLIYFSYDVKMKEKGDIPEGYSVSREKKERFSLILESASTNQTSMYLCASSLRGEQFFGPGTRLTVL.